The rows below give T cell receptor beta chains drawn from one sample of a study of OX40 agonist ivuxolimab in advanced cancers. Method: immunoSEQ multiplex PCR; TCRdb's copy keeps in-frame clones and lacks some. The sample records over 20,000 clones, under 80% being singletons. The material was CD4+ or CD8+ T cells sorted from blood, obtained in a trial of the OX40 agonist ivuxolimab. The receptors were sampled from an adult with an advanced solid tumor such as melanoma, head and neck, liver or kidney cancer. CDR3s include the opening cysteine and the closing phenylalanine or tryptophan. The order of the fields is CDR3 DNA, CDR3 protein, J gene, clone size, D gene, V gene. The D gene is left open where the match is weak. The size entry is marked missing in some rows and otherwise reads once, few, many or a size class.

TGTGCCAGCAGCTGGGGACTGTCAAACGAGCAGTACTTC | CASSWGLSNEQYF | TRBJ2-7 | NA | NA | TRBV14
TGTGCCATCAGTGAACCCCATCTCTCCTACGAGCAGTACTTC | CAISEPHLSYEQYF | TRBJ2-7 | NA | NA | TRBV10-3
TGTGCCAGCAGCGTAGCCAGAGAAGAGACCCAGTACTTC | CASSVAREETQYF | TRBJ2-5 | few | NA | TRBV9
TGCGCCAGCAGGGCCGGGACAGGGGGCTGGGGGCAAGAGACCCAGTACTTC | CASRAGTGGWGQETQYF | TRBJ2-5 | NA | TRBD1 | TRBV10-2
TGTGCCAGCAGCCAGGGGGCGGGCTATGGCTACACCTTC | CASSQGAGYGYTF | TRBJ1-2 | NA | TRBD1 | TRBV7-2
TGTGCCAGCAGCGTCGTGAGCGGGACTAAGCAGTTCTTC | CASSVVSGTKQFF | TRBJ2-1 | NA | TRBD2 | TRBV6-1
TGTGCCAGCAGCTTACTGGGGAACTATGGCTACACCTTC | CASSLLGNYGYTF | TRBJ1-2 | NA | NA | TRBV7-3
TGTGCCAGCAGTCACAGGGGAAAAGAGACCCAGTACTTC | CASSHRGKETQYF | TRBJ2-5 | NA | TRBD1 | TRBV6-1
TGTGCCAGCAGCTTTGAGGTATCTGGGGAGCTGTTTTTT | CASSFEVSGELFF | TRBJ2-2 | NA | NA | TRBV7-9
TGTGCCAGCAGCCCGACCGGATCGGGGCAGTTCTTC | CASSPTGSGQFF | TRBJ2-1 | NA | NA | TRBV6-5
TGTGCCAGCAGTCCCATAACACCGAGGCGAAATTCACCCCTCCACTTT | CASSPITPRRNSPLHF | TRBJ1-6 | NA | NA | TRBV5-5
TGTGCCAGTATGACAGGGGGGTACCAAGAGACCCAGTACTTC | CASMTGGYQETQYF | TRBJ2-5 | NA | TRBD1 | TRBV6-5
TGTGCCAGTAGTATGGACGGGACTAGCGGGAAGCAGTTCTTC | CASSMDGTSGKQFF | TRBJ2-1 | NA | TRBD2 | TRBV19
TGTGCCAGCAGTGAGGGGCGGACGGAAAATGAAAAACTGTTTTTT | CASSEGRTENEKLFF | TRBJ1-4 | NA | NA | TRBV2
TGTGCCAGCAGCTCGATCGGGGAATCGAACACCGGGGAGCTGTTTTTT | CASSSIGESNTGELFF | TRBJ2-2 | NA | NA | TRBV7-6
TGCAGCGTCCTGGACAGGGCTGGAAACACCATATATTTT | CSVLDRAGNTIYF | TRBJ1-3 | NA | TRBD1 | TRBV29-1
TGTGCCAGCAAGACGACGGGGATTAACTATGGCTACACCTTC | CASKTTGINYGYTF | TRBJ1-2 | NA | NA | TRBV27
TGTGCCTGGAGTGGGGCGGGGACAGGGGTAGACACTGAAGCTTTCTTT | CAWSGAGTGVDTEAFF | TRBJ1-1 | NA | TRBD1 | TRBV30
TGTGCCAGCCTTGGGGGGGTAGCTTTCTTT | CASLGGVAFF | TRBJ1-1 | few | NA | TRBV21-1
TGTGCCAGCTCACAAGGGACGTATTTGGAAGCTTTCTTT | CASSQGTYLEAFF | TRBJ1-1 | NA | NA | TRBV18
TGTGCCACCAGCAGAGATCAGAGGGCCTATGGCTACACCTTC | CATSRDQRAYGYTF | TRBJ1-2 | NA | NA | TRBV15
TGCAGCGCCCCAAAGGGGGGGTCCGCTTACAATGAGCAGTTCTTC | CSAPKGGSAYNEQFF | TRBJ2-1 | NA | NA | TRBV29-1
TGTGCCAGCAGTTACTCCTTCGACAGGGGCGGCTACACCTTC | CASSYSFDRGGYTF | TRBJ1-2 | NA | TRBD1 | TRBV6-6
TGTGCCAGCAGCCCGACTAGCCGTAACACCGGGGAGCTGTTTTTT | CASSPTSRNTGELFF | TRBJ2-2 | NA | TRBD2 | TRBV7-6
TGTGCCAGCAGCCCACCCTGGGGGACAGGGGGCGAGCAGTACTTC | CASSPPWGTGGEQYF | TRBJ2-7 | NA | TRBD1 | TRBV9
TGTGCCAGCAGTGCCATTGCTAGCGGGGGGGCCTACGAGCAGTACTTC | CASSAIASGGAYEQYF | TRBJ2-7 | few | TRBD2 | TRBV2
TGTGCCAGCAGCCAAGATCGCGGCAGGGACTTCACCGGGGAGCTGTTTTTT | CASSQDRGRDFTGELFF | TRBJ2-2 | NA | NA | TRBV14
TGTGCCAGCAGCGTAGGGACGGCGAACACTGAAGCTTTCTTT | CASSVGTANTEAFF | TRBJ1-1 | NA | NA | TRBV9